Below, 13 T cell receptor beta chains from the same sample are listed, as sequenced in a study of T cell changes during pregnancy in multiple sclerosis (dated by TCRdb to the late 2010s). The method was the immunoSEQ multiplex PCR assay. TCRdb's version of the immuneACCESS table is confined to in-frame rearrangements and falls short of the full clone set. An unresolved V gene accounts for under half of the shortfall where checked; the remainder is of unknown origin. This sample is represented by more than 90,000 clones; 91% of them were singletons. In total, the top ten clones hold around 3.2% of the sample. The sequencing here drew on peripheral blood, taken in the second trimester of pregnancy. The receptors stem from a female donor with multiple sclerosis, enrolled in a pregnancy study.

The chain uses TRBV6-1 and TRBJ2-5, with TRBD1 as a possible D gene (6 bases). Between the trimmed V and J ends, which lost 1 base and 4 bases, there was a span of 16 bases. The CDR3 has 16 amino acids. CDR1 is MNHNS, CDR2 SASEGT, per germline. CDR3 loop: CASSEGWQGSAETQYF. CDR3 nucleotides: TGTGCCAGCAGTGAAGGTTGGCAGGGGTCGGCAGAGACCCAGTACTTC.

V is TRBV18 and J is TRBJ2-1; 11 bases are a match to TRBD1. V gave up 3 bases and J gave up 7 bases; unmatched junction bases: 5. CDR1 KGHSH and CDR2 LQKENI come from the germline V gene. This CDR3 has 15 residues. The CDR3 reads CASSPDRGRWNEQFF. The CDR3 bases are TGTGCCAGCTCACCGGACAGGGGGCGCTGGAATGAGCAGTTCTTC.

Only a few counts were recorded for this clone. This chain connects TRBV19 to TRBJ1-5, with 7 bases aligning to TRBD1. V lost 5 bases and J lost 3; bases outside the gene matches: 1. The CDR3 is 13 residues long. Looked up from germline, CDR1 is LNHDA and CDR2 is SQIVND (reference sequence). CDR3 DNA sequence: TGTGCCAGTAGTGAGGGGGCCAATCAGCCCCAGCATTTT. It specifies CASSEGANQPQHF.

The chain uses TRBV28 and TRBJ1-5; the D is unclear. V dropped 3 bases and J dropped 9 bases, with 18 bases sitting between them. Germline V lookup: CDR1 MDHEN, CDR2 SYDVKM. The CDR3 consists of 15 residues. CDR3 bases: TGTGCCAGCAGTTTGATCAGGATTTCTATGGGGCCCCAGCATTTT. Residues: CASSLIRISMGPQHF. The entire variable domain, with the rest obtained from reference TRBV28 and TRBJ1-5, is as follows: DVKVTQSSRYLVKRTGEKVFLECVQDMDHENMFWYRQDPGLGLRLIYFSYDVKMKEKGDIPEGYSVSREKKERFSLILESASTNQTSMYLCASSLIRISMGPQHFGDGTRLSIL.

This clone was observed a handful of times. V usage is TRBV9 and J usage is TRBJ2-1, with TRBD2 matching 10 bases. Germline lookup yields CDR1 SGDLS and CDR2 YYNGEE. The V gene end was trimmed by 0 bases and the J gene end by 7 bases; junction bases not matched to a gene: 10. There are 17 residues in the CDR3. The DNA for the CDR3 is TGTGCCAGCAGCGTAGCTATAGCGGGACTAGCGCAAAATGAGCAGTTCTTC. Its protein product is CASSVAIAGLAQNEQFF.

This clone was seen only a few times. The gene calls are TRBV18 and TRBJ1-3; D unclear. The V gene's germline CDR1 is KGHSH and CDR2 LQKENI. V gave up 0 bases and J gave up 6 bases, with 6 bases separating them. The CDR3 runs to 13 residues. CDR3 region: CASSPPAENTIYF. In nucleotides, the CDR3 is TGTGCCAGCTCACCACCGGCCGAAAACACCATATATTTT.

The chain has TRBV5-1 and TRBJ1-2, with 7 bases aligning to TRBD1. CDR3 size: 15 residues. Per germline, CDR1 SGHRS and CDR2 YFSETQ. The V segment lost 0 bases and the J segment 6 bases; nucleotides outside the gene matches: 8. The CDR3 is CASSLEAGGWNGYTF. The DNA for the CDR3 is TGCGCCAGCAGCTTGGAGGCAGGGGGGTGGAATGGCTACACCTTC.

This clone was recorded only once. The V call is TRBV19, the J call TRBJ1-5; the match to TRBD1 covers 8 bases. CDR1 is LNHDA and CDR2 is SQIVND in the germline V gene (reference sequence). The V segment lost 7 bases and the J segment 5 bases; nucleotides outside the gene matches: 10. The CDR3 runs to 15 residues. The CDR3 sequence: CASNTQGEAYQPQHF. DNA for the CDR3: TGTGCCAGTAACACACAGGGGGAGGCCTATCAGCCCCAGCATTTT.

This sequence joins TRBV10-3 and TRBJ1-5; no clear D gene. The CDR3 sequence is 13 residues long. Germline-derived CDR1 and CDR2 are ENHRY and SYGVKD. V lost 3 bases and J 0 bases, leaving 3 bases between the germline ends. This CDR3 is CAISDYSNQPQHF. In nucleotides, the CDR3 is TGTGCCATCAGTGATTATAGCAATCAGCCCCAGCATTTT.

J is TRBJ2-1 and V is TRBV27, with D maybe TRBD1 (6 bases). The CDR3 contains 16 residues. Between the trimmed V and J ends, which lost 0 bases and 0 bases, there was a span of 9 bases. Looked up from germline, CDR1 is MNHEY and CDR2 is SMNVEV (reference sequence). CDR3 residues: CASSLSGTSSYNEQFF. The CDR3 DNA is TGTGCCAGCAGTTTATCCGGGACATCCTCCTACAATGAGCAGTTCTTC.

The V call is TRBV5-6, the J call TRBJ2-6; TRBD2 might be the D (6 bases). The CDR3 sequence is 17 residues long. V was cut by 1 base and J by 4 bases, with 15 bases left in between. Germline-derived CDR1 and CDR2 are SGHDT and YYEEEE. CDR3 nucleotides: TGTGCCAGCAGCTTGTTAGGAGGGGCTCTGGGGGCCAACGTCCTGACTTTC. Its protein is CASSLLGGALGANVLTF.

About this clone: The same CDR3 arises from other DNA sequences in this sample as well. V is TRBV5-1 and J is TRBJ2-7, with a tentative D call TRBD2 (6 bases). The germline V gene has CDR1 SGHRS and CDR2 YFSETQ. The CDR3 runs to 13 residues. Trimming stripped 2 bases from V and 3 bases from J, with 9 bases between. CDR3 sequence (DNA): TGCGCCAGCAGCTTAACGGGACTCTACGAGCAGTACTTC. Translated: CASSLTGLYEQYF.

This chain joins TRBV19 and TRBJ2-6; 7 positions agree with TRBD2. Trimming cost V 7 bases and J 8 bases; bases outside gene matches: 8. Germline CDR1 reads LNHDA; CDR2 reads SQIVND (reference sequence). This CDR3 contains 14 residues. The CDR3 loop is CASIGRLSTNVLTF. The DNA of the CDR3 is TGTGCCAGTATCGGGAGGCTCTCTACCAACGTCCTGACTTTC.